Included here is one T cell receptor beta chain sequence, with context. Its antigen is currently unknown. These data originate in a study of cytomegalovirus exposure and HLA in healthy donors. Study-wide points: Cytomegalovirus status was reportedly diagnosed by the classifier with high specificity and sensitivity. Under in vitro conditions, a few CMV-associated chains were confirmed as specific for CMV antigens. Within the roughly 120 validation repertoires, first-cohort TCR clusters tended to co-occur, according to a later analysis.

The germline V gene has CDR1 SGHTA and CDR2 FQGNSA. V lost 1 base and J lost 3; bases outside the gene matches: 4. This CDR3 has 16 residues. Generated by immunoSEQ multiplex PCR, the TCRdb table keeps only in-frame clones and is missing some. The sample has more than 50,000 clones; 91% are singletons. The V and J genes are TRBV7-2 and TRBJ2-2, with 8 positions matching TRBD2. Sequenced input: PBMCs. This sequence originates from a woman in her twenties or thirties in good health and CMV-seronegative. The CDR3 region has the DNA TGTGCCAGCAGCTTAGTCGGCGGGGGGCACACCGGGGAGCTGTTTTTT. Its protein is CASSLVGGGHTGELFF. The whole variable domain, remainder taken from reference TRBV7-2 and TRBJ2-2, is GAGVSQSPSNKVTEKGKDVELRCDPISGHTALYWYRQSLGQGLEFLIYFQGNSAPDKSGLPSDRFSAERTGGSVSTLTIQRTQQEDSAVYLCASSLVGGGHTGELFFGEGSRLTVL.